This TCR beta chain appears in the sequencing data of a study of technical replicates of blood from several donors. Germline CDR1 is SGHDN and CDR2 is FVKESK. CDR3 length equals 13 residues. The V end lost 1 base, the J end lost 5 bases, and 8 bases lay between the germline ends. The method was immunoSEQ multiplex PCR; TCRdb's version includes in-frame clones alone and lacks a portion of them. The table has around 83,000 clones, 90% to 95% seen once; the top ten hold 0.2% to 0.3%. This rearrangement joins TRBV14 to TRBJ1-1; weak D call: TRBD1 (5 bases). The sequence came from a human donor in good health. Sequencing was performed on T cells isolated from PBMCs. This CDR3 is CASSQAKGTEAFF. The CDR3 nucleotides are TGTGCCAGCAGCCAAGCAAAGGGGACTGAAGCTTTCTTT.